Given below is one T cell receptor (beta chain) in context. This record comes from a study of blood T cell repertoires in COVID-19. For the study at large: COVID-19 samples from acute and convalescent phases originated in the United States, Italy and Spain.

Per the authors' pipeline: Estimated nucleated cell counts came from reference gene primer amplification. The assay was immunoSEQ multiplex PCR, and TCRdb's table has in-frame clones only and misses some. That table gives V, J and clone size, and the DNA gave D and trimming. The data hold about 130,000 clones, with 80% to 90% observed a single time. The CDR3 consists of 15 residues. Germline V lookup: CDR1 DFQATT, CDR2 SNEGSKA (reference sequence). V lost 3 bases, J lost 5 bases, and 9 bases stayed unmatched. Sequencing was carried out using peripheral blood. The TCR sequence derives from a man aged 50 to 59 with active or convalescent COVID-19. V usage is TRBV20-1 and J usage is TRBJ1-1, with TRBD1 matching 10 bases. CDR3: CSASPRTGGYTEAFF. The CDR3 DNA reads TGCAGTGCTAGTCCGAGGACAGGGGGATATACTGAAGCTTTCTTT.